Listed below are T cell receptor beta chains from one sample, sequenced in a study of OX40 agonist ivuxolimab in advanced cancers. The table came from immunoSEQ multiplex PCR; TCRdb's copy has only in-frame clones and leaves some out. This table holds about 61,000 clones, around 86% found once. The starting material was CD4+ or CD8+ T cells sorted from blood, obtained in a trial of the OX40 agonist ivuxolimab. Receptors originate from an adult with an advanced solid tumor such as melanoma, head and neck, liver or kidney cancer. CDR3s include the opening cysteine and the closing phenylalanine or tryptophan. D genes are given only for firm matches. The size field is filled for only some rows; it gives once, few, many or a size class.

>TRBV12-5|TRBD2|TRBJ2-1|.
TGTGCTAGTGGTTTGGGGACGGGGGGGAACTCCTACAATGAGCAGTTCTTC
CASGLGTGGNSYNEQFF
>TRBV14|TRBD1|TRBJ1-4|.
TGTGCCAGCAGCCTTTACAGGGGGGCGAATGAAAAACTGTTTTTT
CASSLYRGANEKLFF
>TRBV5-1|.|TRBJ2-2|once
TGCGCCAGCAGCTCCTACACCGGGGAGCTGTTTTTT
CASSSYTGELFF
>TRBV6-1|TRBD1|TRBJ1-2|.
TGTGCCAGCAGTGCCGACAGGGCCTATGGCTACACCTTC
CASSADRAYGYTF
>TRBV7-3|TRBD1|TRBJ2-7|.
TGTGCCAGCAGCCTCACAGGGGAGTTGAACGAGCAGTACTTC
CASSLTGELNEQYF
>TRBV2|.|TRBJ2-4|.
TGTGCCAGCAGTGCTCAGGACGGGGAGACAAACATTCAGTACTTC
CASSAQDGETNIQYF
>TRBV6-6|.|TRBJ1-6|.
TGTGCCAGCAGTTTAGTCGGGGGAGGAAATTCACCCCTCCACTTT
CASSLVGGGNSPLHF
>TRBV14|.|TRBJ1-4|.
TGTGCCAGCAGCCAAGATTATAGACACCCCCGGGAAAAACTGTTTTTT
CASSQDYRHPREKLFF
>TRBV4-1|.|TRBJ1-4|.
TGCGCCAGCAGTCGCGTGGGGCTCATTAATGAAAAACTGTTTTTT
CASSRVGLINEKLFF
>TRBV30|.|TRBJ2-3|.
TGTGCCTGGAGTGTACTCGGCACGCAGTATTTT
CAWSVLGTQYF
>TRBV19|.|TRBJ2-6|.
TGTGCCAGTAGCCCGGGTCTCTCTGGGGCCAACGTCCTGACTTTC
CASSPGLSGANVLTF
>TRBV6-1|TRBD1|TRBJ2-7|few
TGTGCCAGCAACTCACAGGGGACAGCCTCTACGAGCACGTACTTC
CASNSQGTASTSTYF
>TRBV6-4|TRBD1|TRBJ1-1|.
TGTGCCAGCAGTGACTCGGGACAGGGGAGCACTGAAGCTTTCTTT
CASSDSGQGSTEAFF
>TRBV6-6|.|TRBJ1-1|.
TGTGCCAGCAACGGCGGTGAGAACACTGAAGCTTTCTTT
CASNGGENTEAFF